Reported below is one T cell receptor (beta chain). Its antigen is undetermined. Germline CDR1 SGHRS, CDR2 YFSETQ. This CDR3 contains 15 residues. Losses at the gene ends were 4 bases for V and 5 bases for J; bases not matched to a gene: 7. This entry comes from a study of regulatory dendritic cells for organ transplantation. Study results and limitations: The authors noted considerable between-person heterogeneity in alloreactive memory CD8+ cells.

FACS sorted CD4+ or CD8+ T cells into CD45RA+ naive and CD45RO+ memory. This table comes from immunoSEQ multiplex PCR, and its TCRdb copy is limited to in-frame clones, with some not included. This table has under 25,000 clones, about 80% appearing once. The sequenced material came from memory CD4+ T cells from blood. The sample's subset: CD45RO+ memory T cells. The genes are TRBV5-1 and TRBJ2-2; TRBD2 matches at 8 bases. This receptor was identified in a human donor in good health. The chain's CDR3 is CASSPGLEGTGELFF. The CDR3 coding sequence is TGCGCCAGCAGCCCGGGACTAGAAGGGACCGGGGAGCTGTTTTTT.